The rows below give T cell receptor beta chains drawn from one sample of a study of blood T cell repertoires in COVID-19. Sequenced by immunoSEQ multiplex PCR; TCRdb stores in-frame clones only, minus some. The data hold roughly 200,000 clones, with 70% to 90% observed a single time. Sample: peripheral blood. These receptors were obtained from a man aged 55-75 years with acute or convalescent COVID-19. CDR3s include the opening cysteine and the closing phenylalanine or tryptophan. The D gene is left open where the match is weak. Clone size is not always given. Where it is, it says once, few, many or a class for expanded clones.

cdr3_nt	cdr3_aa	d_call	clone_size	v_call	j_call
TGTGCCAGCAGCTTGTCCGGTTGGGAGACCCAGTACTTC	CASSLSGWETQYF	NA	NA	TRBV7-3	TRBJ2-5
TGTGCCAGCAGCGTAGGGAGCGACAGCTCCTACAATGAGCAGTTCTTC	CASSVGSDSSYNEQFF	NA	NA	TRBV9	TRBJ2-1
TGTGCCAGTAGTCCTAGGTCCGGAGGGCACAATCAGCCCCAGCATTTT	CASSPRSGGHNQPQHF	NA	NA	TRBV19	TRBJ1-5
TGTGCCATCAGCCCGCCCGCAGGGGGCATGGGCGAGCAGTACTTC	CAISPPAGGMGEQYF	TRBD1	NA	TRBV10-3	TRBJ2-7
TGTGCCAGCTCACCCCTTCCGGACAGTGGGGGCACTGAAGCTTTCTTT	CASSPLPDSGGTEAFF	NA	NA	TRBV18	TRBJ1-1
TGTGCCAGCAGACCGACAATCTTCGGAAGCGAGCAGTACTTC	CASRPTIFGSEQYF	NA	NA	TRBV6-5	TRBJ2-7
TGTGCCAGCAGCGGGACAGGGGACGAGCAGTACTTC	CASSGTGDEQYF	TRBD1	once	TRBV5-6	TRBJ2-7
TGTGCCAGCAGCCTAGGGGGCGGCACTGAAGCTTTCTTT	CASSLGGGTEAFF	TRBD1	NA	TRBV7-3	TRBJ1-1
TGCAGCGCGGAACGTGCGTTGGCAGGGGAGAACACTGAAGCTTTCTTT	CSAERALAGENTEAFF	NA	NA	TRBV29-1	TRBJ1-1
TGTGCCACCAGTGATAGCAGGGCGACCTACGAGCAGTACTTC	CATSDSRATYEQYF	NA	once	TRBV24-1	TRBJ2-7
TGTGCCAGCAGCGTAGCCGCCACACTAGCGGGGAAACTCACCGGGGAGCTGTTTTTT	CASSVAATLAGKLTGELFF	TRBD2	NA	TRBV9	TRBJ2-2
TGCGCCAGCAGCTTCAGGGACAGGGGGCGGGTAGATACGCAGTATTTT	CASSFRDRGRVDTQYF	TRBD1	NA	TRBV5-1	TRBJ2-3
TGTGCCAGCAGCTCCGGGACTAGAAGGGACAATGAGCAGTTCTTC	CASSSGTRRDNEQFF	TRBD2	NA	TRBV11-3	TRBJ2-1
TGTGCCAGCAGCTTAACCCCTGCTGGAGGCTTCCAAGAGACCCAGTACTTC	CASSLTPAGGFQETQYF	NA	NA	TRBV7-3	TRBJ2-5
TGTGCCAGCAGCTCCGGGGTGCAGTCTTATAGCAATCAGCCCCAGCATTTT	CASSSGVQSYSNQPQHF	NA	NA	TRBV7-9	TRBJ1-5
TGTGCCAGCAGTTTACGCAGCGGGGGGGCCCCAGATACGCAGTATTTT	CASSLRSGGAPDTQYF	TRBD2	NA	TRBV28	TRBJ2-3
TGTGCCAGCAGCTTTGATTACAGGGGGGAAAAACTGTTTTTT	CASSFDYRGEKLFF	TRBD1	NA	TRBV7-2	TRBJ1-4
TGTGCCAGCAGCTTAGCCCATACGGTAAATCAGCCCCAGCATTTT	CASSLAHTVNQPQHF	NA	NA	TRBV7-2	TRBJ1-5
TGCGCCAGCAGCTTGGTTAGGGGAGGGACCGGGGAGCTGTTTTTT	CASSLVRGGTGELFF	TRBD2	NA	TRBV5-1	TRBJ2-2
TGTGCCAGCAGTCCGATAACCGGGACAGGGGCTTCCTATGGCTACACCTTC	CASSPITGTGASYGYTF	TRBD1	NA	TRBV6-2/TRBV6-3	TRBJ1-2
TGCGCCAGCAGCCAAGAGACAGAATATTCAGATAATTCACCCCTCCACTTT	CASSQETEYSDNSPLHF	NA	NA	TRBV4-1	TRBJ1-6
TGTGCCAGCAGTGACTCGAGGGTCCATATCGTGGATAGCAATCAGCCCCAGCATTTT	CASSDSRVHIVDSNQPQHF	NA	few	TRBV6-4	TRBJ1-5
TGTGCCAGCAGCTTGGCGGGACAGGGGAGGTACGAGCAGTACTTC	CASSLAGQGRYEQYF	TRBD1	NA	TRBV5-5	TRBJ2-7
TGTGCCAGCAGGCCTAGGGCGGGGGGGCCCCGGGATACGCAGTATTTT	CASRPRAGGPRDTQYF	TRBD2	NA	TRBV7-8	TRBJ2-3
TGTGCCAGCACCGAAACAGGGCTGTCGGAAGCTTTCTTT	CASTETGLSEAFF	NA	few	TRBV2	TRBJ1-1
TGCGCCAGCAGTCACAGGACTAGCGGGGGGACCGGGGAGCTGTTTTTT	CASSHRTSGGTGELFF	TRBD2	NA	TRBV5-1	TRBJ2-2
TGTGCCAGCAGTCGACTAGGCGTCCTACACGAGCAGTACTTC	CASSRLGVLHEQYF	NA	NA	TRBV2	TRBJ2-7
TGTGCCAGCAGCTTGGGAGGACTAGCGGGGGAAGGCGAGCAGTACTTC	CASSLGGLAGEGEQYF	TRBD2	few	TRBV7-9	TRBJ2-7
TGTGCCAGCTCACCACTGGGGACAGGGGCTGGAAACACCATATATTTT	CASSPLGTGAGNTIYF	TRBD1	NA	TRBV18	TRBJ1-3
TGTGCCAGCAGCTTTCTGTCTCGCGAGCAGTACTTC	CASSFLSREQYF	NA	NA	TRBV5-4	TRBJ2-7
TGTGCCAGCAGTGCAAGACAGGGGGGGGAGACCCAGTACTTC	CASSARQGGETQYF	TRBD1	NA	TRBV27	TRBJ2-5
TGTGCCACCAACCAAAAACCCGGGACCCAGTACTTC	CATNQKPGTQYF	NA	NA	TRBV7-8	TRBJ2-5
TGCGCCAGCAGCTTCGGGGGGCAAGAGACCCAGTACTTC	CASSFGGQETQYF	TRBD2	NA	TRBV5-1	TRBJ2-5
TGTGCCATCAGTGCTCGGGGGGCGGGGGAGCTGTTTTTT	CAISARGAGELFF	NA	NA	TRBV10-3	TRBJ2-2
TGTGCCAGCAGCTTACTTGTACTAGCGGGGGGGATGAGCACAGATACGCAGTATTTT	CASSLLVLAGGMSTDTQYF	TRBD2	NA	TRBV7-6	TRBJ2-3
TGTGCCAGCAGCTTAGCCGGGACAGGCAATCAGCCCCAGCATTTT	CASSLAGTGNQPQHF	TRBD1	once	TRBV5-4	TRBJ1-5
TGTGCCAGCTCACCACGAGGACAAAGCAATGAGCAGTTCTTC	CASSPRGQSNEQFF	NA	NA	TRBV18	TRBJ2-1
TGTGCCAGCAGGGACAGGGGGCGTATCGAGCAGTACTTC	CASRDRGRIEQYF	TRBD1	NA	TRBV28	TRBJ2-7
TGTGCCAGCAGCTTAGGAGGGCACTATGGCTACACCTTC	CASSLGGHYGYTF	NA	NA	TRBV7-9	TRBJ1-2
TGTGCCAGCAGTCTTACAGGGGGCCCGGCCCTCCACTTT	CASSLTGGPALHF	TRBD1	few	TRBV12-3/TRBV12-4	TRBJ1-6
TGTGCCAGCAGCTACGGGACAGGGGCTGGAAACACCATATATTTT	CASSYGTGAGNTIYF	TRBD1	NA	TRBV5-4	TRBJ1-3
TGCGCCAGCAGCTTTGGAGCGGGGGGGCCTCGGGAGACCCAGTACTTC	CASSFGAGGPRETQYF	TRBD2	NA	TRBV5-1	TRBJ2-5
TGCGCCAGCAGCTTGACAAGCGGGGGGGTATACAATGAGCAGTTCTTC	CASSLTSGGVYNEQFF	TRBD2	NA	TRBV5-1	TRBJ2-1
TGTGCCAGCGGACTGAACACCGGGGAGCTGTTTTTT	CASGLNTGELFF	NA	NA	TRBV12-3/TRBV12-4	TRBJ2-2
TGTGCCAGTAGTATAGATCACAGCGGAGGTCCTGCTTTCTTT	CASSIDHSGGPAFF	NA	few	TRBV19	TRBJ1-1
TGTGCCAGCAGCTTGCACAATCAGCCCCAGCATTTT	CASSLHNQPQHF	NA	NA	TRBV5-8	TRBJ1-5
TGTGCCGTTCTTGCTAGGGGGCGGAGCACTGAAGCTTTCTTT	CAVLARGRSTEAFF	TRBD1	NA	TRBV5-4	TRBJ1-1
TGTGCCAGTACACCCCTAGGGGGAACCGGGGCCAACGTCCTGACTTTC	CASTPLGGTGANVLTF	NA	NA	TRBV19	TRBJ2-6
TGTGCCAGCTCACTTCGCGGGGAGACCCAGTACTTC	CASSLRGETQYF	NA	NA	TRBV18	TRBJ2-5
TGTGCCAGCAGCCCCGGGGGGCGCCCCAATGAGCAGTTCTTC	CASSPGGRPNEQFF	NA	NA	TRBV6-6	TRBJ2-1
TGTGCCAGCAGGGGGCTGACCGGGGAGCTGTTTTTT	CASRGLTGELFF	NA	once	TRBV12-3/TRBV12-4	TRBJ2-2